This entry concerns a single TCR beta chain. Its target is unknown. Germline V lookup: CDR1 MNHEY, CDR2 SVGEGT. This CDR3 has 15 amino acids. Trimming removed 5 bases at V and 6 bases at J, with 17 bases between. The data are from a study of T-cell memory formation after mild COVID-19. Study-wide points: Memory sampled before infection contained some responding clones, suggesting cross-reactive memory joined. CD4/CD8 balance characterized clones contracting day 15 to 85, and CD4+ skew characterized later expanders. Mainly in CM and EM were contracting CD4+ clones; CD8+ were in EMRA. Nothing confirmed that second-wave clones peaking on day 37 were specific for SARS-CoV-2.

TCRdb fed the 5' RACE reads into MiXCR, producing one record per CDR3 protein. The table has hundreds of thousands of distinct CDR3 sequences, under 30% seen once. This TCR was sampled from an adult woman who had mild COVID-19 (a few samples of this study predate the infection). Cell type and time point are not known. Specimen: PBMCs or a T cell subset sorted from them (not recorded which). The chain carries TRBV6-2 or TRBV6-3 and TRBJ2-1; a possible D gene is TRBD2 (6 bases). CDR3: CASSPRLVGLNEQFF. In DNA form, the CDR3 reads TGTGCCAGCAGTCCGAGACTAGTAGGGCTCAATGAGCAGTTCTTC.